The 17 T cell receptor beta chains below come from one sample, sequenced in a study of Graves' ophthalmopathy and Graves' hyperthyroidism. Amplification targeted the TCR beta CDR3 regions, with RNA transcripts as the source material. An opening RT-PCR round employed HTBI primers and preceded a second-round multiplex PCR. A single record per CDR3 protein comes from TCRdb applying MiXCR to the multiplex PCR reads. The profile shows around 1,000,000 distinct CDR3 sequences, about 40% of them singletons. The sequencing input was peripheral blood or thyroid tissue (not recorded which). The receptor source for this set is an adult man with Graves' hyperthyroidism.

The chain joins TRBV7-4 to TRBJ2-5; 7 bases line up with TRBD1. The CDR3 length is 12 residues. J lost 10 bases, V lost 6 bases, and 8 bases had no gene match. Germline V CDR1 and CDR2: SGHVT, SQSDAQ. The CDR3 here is CASSYRGDSQYF. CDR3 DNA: TGTGCCAGCAGTTACAGGGGCGACAGCCAGTACTTC.

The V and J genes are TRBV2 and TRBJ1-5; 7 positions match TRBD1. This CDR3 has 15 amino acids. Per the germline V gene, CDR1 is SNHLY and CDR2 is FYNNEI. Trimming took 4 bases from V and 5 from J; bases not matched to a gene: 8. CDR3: CASSGSWQGDQPQHF. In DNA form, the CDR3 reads TGTGCCAGCAGTGGAAGCTGGCAGGGGGATCAGCCCCAGCATTTT.

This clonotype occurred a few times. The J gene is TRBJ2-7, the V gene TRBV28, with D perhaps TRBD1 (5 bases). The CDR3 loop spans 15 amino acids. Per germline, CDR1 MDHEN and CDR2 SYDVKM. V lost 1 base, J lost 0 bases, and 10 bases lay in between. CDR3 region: CASSLYQGSSYEQYF. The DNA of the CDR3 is TGTGCCAGCAGTTTATATCAGGGAAGCTCCTACGAGCAGTACTTC.

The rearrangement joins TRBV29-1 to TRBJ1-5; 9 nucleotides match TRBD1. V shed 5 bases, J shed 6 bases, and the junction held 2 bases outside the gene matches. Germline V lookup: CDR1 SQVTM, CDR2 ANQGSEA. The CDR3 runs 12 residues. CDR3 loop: CSVMTGGQPQHF. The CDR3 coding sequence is TGCAGCGTTATGACAGGGGGTCAGCCCCAGCATTTT. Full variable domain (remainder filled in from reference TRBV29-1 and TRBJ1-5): SAVISQKPSRDICQRGTSLTIQCQVDSQVTMMFWYRQQPGQSLTLIATANQGSEATYESGFVIDKFPISRPNLTFSTLTVSNMSPEDSSIYLCSVMTGGQPQHFGDGTRLSIL.

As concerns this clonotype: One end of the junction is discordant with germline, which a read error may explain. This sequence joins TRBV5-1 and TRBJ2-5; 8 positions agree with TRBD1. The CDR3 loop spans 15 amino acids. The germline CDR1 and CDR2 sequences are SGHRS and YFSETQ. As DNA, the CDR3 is TGTGTCAGCAGTGCTGGGGGACAGGACCAAGAGACCCAGTACTTC. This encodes CVSSAGGQDQETQYF.

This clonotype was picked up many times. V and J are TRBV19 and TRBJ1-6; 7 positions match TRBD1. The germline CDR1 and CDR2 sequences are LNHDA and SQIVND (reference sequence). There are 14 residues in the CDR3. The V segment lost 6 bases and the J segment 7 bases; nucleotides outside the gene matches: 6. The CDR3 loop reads CASRTGQKNSPLHF. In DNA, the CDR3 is TGTGCCAGTAGAACGGGACAGAAAAATTCACCCCTCCACTTT.

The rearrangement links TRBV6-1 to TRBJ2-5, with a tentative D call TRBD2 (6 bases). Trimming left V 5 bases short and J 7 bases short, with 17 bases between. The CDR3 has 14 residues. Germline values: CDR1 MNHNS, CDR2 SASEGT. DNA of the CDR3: TGTGCCAGCAGTTACGGGCTTGGGGGAGGGACCCAGTACTTC. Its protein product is CASSYGLGGGTQYF.

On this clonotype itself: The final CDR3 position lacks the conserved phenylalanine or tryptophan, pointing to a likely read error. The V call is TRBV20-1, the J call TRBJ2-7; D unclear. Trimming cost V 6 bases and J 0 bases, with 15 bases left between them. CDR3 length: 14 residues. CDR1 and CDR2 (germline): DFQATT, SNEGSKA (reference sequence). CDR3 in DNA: TGCAGTGCCCGGACGTCAGGAAGCTCCTACGAGCAGTACCTC. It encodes CSARTSGSSYEQYL.

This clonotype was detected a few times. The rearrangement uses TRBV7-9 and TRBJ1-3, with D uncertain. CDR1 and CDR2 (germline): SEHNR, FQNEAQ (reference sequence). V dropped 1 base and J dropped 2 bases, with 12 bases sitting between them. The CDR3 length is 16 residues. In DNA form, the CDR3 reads TGTGCCAGCAGCTTAGAGGGAAGTGGTCCTGGAAACACCATATATTTT. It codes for CASSLEGSGPGNTIYF.

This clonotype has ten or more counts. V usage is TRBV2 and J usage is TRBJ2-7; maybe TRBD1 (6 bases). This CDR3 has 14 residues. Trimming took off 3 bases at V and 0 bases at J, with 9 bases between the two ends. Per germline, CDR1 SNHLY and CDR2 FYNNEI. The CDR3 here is CASSDRDTSYEQYF. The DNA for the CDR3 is TGTGCCAGCAGTGATAGGGACACCTCCTACGAGCAGTACTTC.

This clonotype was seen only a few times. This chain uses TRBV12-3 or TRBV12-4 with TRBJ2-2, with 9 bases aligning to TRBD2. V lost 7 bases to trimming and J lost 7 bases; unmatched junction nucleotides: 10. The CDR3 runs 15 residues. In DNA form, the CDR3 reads TGTGCCAGCACCAAGGGGTTAGCGGGGGTCGGGGAGCTGTTTTTT. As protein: CASTKGLAGVGELFF.

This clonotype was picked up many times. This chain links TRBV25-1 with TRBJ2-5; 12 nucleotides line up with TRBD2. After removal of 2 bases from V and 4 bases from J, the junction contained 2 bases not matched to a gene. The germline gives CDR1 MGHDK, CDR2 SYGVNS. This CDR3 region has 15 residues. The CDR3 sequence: CASSELAGGGETQYF. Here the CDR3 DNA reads TGTGCCAGCAGTGAACTAGCGGGAGGGGGAGAGACCCAGTACTTC.

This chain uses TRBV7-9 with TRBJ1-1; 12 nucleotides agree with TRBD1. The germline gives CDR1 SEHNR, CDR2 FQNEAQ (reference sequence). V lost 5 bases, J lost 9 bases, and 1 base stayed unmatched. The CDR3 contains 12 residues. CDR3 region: CASSRDRGQAFF. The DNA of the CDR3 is TGTGCCAGCAGCCGGGACAGGGGGCAAGCTTTCTTT.

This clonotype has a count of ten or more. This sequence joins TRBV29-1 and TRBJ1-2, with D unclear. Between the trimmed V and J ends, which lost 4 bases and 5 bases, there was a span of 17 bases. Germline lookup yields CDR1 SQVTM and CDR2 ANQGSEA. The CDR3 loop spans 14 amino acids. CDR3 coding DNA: TGCAGCGTTGGTAGCCGGCGCCGGATTTATGGCTACACCTTC. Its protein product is CSVGSRRRIYGYTF.

The CDR3, as DNA: TGTGCCACCAGCAGTGAATACAGGAACTATAATTCACCCCTCCACTTT. It yields the protein CATSSEYRNYNSPLHF. The chain links TRBV15 to TRBJ1-6; D possibly corresponds to TRBD1 (5 bases). The germline V gene encodes CDR1 LNHNV and CDR2 YYDKDF (reference sequence). Trimming took off 3 bases at V and 3 bases at J, with 12 bases between the two ends. The CDR3 is 16 amino acids.

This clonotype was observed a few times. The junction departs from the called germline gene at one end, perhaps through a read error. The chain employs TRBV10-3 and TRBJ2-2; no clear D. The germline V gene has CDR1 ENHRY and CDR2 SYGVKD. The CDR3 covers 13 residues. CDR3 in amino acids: CASSDGYGGELFF. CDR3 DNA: TGTGCCAGCAGTGATGGGTATGGCGGGGAGCTGTTTTTT.

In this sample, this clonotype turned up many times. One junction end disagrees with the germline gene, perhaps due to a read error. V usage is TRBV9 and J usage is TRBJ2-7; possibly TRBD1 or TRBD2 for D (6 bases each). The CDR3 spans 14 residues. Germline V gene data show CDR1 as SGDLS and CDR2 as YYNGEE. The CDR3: CASSVGGLGYEQYF. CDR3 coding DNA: TGCGCCAGCAGTGTAGGGGGGCTGGGGTACGAGCAGTACTTC.